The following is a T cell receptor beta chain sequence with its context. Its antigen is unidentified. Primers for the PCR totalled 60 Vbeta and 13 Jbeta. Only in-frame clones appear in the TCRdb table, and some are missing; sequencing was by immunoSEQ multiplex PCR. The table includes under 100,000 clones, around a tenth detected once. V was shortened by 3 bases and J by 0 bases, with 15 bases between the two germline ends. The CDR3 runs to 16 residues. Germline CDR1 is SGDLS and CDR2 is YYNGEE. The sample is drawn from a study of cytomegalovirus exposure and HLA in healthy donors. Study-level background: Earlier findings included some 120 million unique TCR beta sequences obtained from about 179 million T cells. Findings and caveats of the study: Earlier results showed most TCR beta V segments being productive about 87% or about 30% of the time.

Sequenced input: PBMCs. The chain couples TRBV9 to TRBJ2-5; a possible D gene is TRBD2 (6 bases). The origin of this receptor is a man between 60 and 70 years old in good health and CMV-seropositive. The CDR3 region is CASSAGVAAYQETQYF. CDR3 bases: TGTGCCAGCAGCGCGGGAGTGGCGGCGTACCAAGAGACCCAGTACTTC.